The clone carrying this T cell receptor (beta chain) was seen more than once but under ten times. The sample is drawn from a study of cytomegalovirus exposure and HLA in healthy donors. Germline-derived CDR1 and CDR2 are SNHLY and FYNNEI. This CDR3 spans 14 amino acids. Deletions cut 1 base from V and 6 bases from J, with 10 bases between. Donors consisted of healthy bone marrow donors. The PCR was carried out with 60 Vbeta primers and 13 Jbeta primers. TCRdb's table, derived via immunoSEQ multiplex PCR, lists solely in-frame clones and lacks some. The sample includes 150,000 to 200,000 clones, roughly 80% seen only once; the top ten take over 4.5%.

The chain recombines TRBV2 with TRBJ2-4; perhaps TRBD2 as D (5 bases). Sequenced sample: PBMCs. The clonotype comes from a male donor in good health and CMV-seronegative. CDR3 loop: CASSEVRAGNIQYF. Here the CDR3 DNA reads TGTGCCAGCAGTGAAGTACGGGCGGGAAACATTCAGTACTTC.